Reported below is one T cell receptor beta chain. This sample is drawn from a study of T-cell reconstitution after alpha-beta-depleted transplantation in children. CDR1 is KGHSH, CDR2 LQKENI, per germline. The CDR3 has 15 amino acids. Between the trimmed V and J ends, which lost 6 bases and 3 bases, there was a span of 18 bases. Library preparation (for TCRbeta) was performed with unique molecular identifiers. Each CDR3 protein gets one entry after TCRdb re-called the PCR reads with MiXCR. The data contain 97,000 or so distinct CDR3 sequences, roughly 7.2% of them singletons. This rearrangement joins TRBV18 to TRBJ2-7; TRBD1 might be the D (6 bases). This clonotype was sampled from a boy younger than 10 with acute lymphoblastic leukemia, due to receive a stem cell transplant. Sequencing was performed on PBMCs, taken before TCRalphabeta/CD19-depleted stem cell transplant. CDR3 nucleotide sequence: TGTGCCAGCTCTGCTGGGGGCCAAAATATCTACGAGCAGTACTTC. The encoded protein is CASSAGGQNIYEQYF.